Listed below are T cell receptor beta chains from one sample, sequenced in a study of early stage breast cancer tumors. Method: immunoSEQ multiplex PCR; TCRdb's copy keeps in-frame clones and lacks some. The table includes fewer than 75,000 clones, 60% to 85% detected once. Material for sequencing was blood. The origin of the receptors is a person in their thirties with breast cancer. CDR3s include the opening cysteine and the closing phenylalanine or tryptophan. D genes are given only for firm matches. A row's size may be missing; if present it is once, few, many or a size class.

V gene	D gene	J gene	clone size	CDR3 protein	CDR3 DNA
TRBV30	TRBD2	TRBJ2-5	.	CAWSVQLTSGASVTQYF	TGTGCCTGGAGTGTTCAGCTCACTAGCGGGGCCTCGGTGACCCAGTACTTC
TRBV7-6	.	TRBJ2-5	.	CASSFGDNQETQYF	TGTGCCAGCAGCTTTGGGGACAATCAAGAGACCCAGTACTTC
TRBV5-1	.	TRBJ1-1	.	CASSLSGGGYTEAFF	TGCGCCAGCAGCTTGTCCGGGGGAGGGTACACTGAAGCTTTCTTT
TRBV4-3	TRBD1	TRBJ1-2	.	CASSQENQGASYGYTF	TGCGCCAGCAGCCAAGAAAACCAGGGGGCTTCCTATGGCTACACCTTC
TRBV6-6	TRBD1	TRBJ2-1	.	CASSLDRGSYNEQFF	TGTGCCAGCAGTTTGGACAGGGGCTCCTACAATGAGCAGTTCTTC
TRBV4-1	.	TRBJ2-7	.	CASSSLGAGRGQYF	TGCGCCAGCAGCTCTCTAGGGGCCGGGCGTGGGCAGTACTTC
TRBV7-9	.	TRBJ1-2	.	CASSLQGDYGYTF	TGTGCCAGCAGCTTACAGGGTGACTATGGCTACACCTTC
TRBV7-3	.	TRBJ2-6	once	CASRGASGANVLTF	TGTGCCAGCAGAGGGGCGTCTGGGGCCAACGTCCTGACTTTC
TRBV7-9	TRBD1	TRBJ1-1	.	CASKPRGRERGRDTEAFF	TGTGCCAGCAAGCCCAGGGGGCGCGAACGGGGGAGGGACACTGAAGCTTTCTTT
TRBV5-4	.	TRBJ2-7	.	CASSPTGGGQGFHEQYF	TGTGCCAGCAGTCCCACAGGGGGGGGTCAGGGCTTCCACGAGCAGTACTTC
TRBV7-6	TRBD1	TRBJ2-3	.	CASSERDRARTDTQYF	TGTGCCAGCAGCGAACGGGACAGGGCTCGCACAGATACGCAGTATTTT
TRBV6-1	.	TRBJ2-3	.	CASSESGHYRQYF	TGTGCCAGCAGTGAATCTGGACACTATAGGCAGTATTTT
TRBV18	.	TRBJ1-4	.	CASSRPGRSNEKLFF	TGTGCCAGCTCACGTCCGGGACGGAGTAATGAAAAACTGTTTTTT
TRBV4-3	TRBD2	TRBJ2-1	.	CASSQDTSGRRWGHNEQFF	TGCGCCAGCAGCCAAGATACTAGCGGGAGGAGGTGGGGCCACAATGAGCAGTTCTTC
TRBV4-2	TRBD2	TRBJ2-7	.	CASSRTTRGGLAGPNPYEQYF	TGTGCCAGCAGCCGCACAACTAGAGGCGGACTAGCGGGACCGAACCCCTACGAGCAGTACTTC
TRBV7-3	.	TRBJ2-1	.	CASSLGIVENNEQFF	TGTGCCAGCAGCTTAGGAATAGTCGAGAACAATGAGCAGTTCTTC
TRBV19	TRBD1	TRBJ2-5	.	CASSITGTAKETQYF	TGTGCCAGTAGTATAACAGGGACAGCTAAGGAGACCCAGTACTTC
TRBV7-9	TRBD2	TRBJ2-7	.	CASNPSLAGPYEQYF	TGTGCCAGCAACCCGTCACTAGCGGGCCCCTACGAGCAGTACTTC
TRBV5-1	.	TRBJ2-2	few	CASSLRQTGELFF	TGCGCCAGCAGCTTAAGACAAACCGGGGAGCTGTTTTTT
TRBV5-1	.	TRBJ2-3	.	CASSLVTTTDTQYF	TGCGCCAGCAGCTTGGTAACAACCACAGATACGCAGTATTTT
TRBV30	TRBD1	TRBJ1-5	.	CACNLGTDGNQPQHF	TGTGCCTGTAACCTGGGGACAGATGGCAATCAGCCCCAGCATTTT
TRBV27	.	TRBJ2-7	.	CASSLGKRYEQYF	TGTGCCAGCAGTTTAGGGAAACGCTACGAGCAGTACTTC
TRBV10-3	TRBD1	TRBJ1-1	.	CAIANTGVHTEAFF	TGTGCCATCGCCAACACAGGGGTTCACACTGAAGCTTTCTTT
TRBV30	.	TRBJ1-1	.	CAWSWTGEAFF	TGTGCCTGGAGCTGGACGGGTGAAGCTTTCTTT
TRBV7-3	TRBD2	TRBJ2-1	.	CASSSGTSGRAGNEQFF	TGTGCCAGCAGCTCCGGGACTAGCGGGAGGGCCGGTAATGAGCAGTTCTTC
TRBV7-2	.	TRBJ1-5	once	CASSLVWGRSNQPQHF	TGTGCCAGCAGCTTAGTTTGGGGCAGGAGCAATCAGCCCCAGCATTTT
TRBV11-3	TRBD2	TRBJ2-7	.	CASSSDTSGPYEQYF	TGTGCCAGCAGCTCGGACACTAGCGGGCCTTACGAGCAGTACTTC
TRBV11-3	TRBD2	TRBJ2-5	.	CASSGGAGGYQETQYF	TGTGCCAGCAGCGGGGGAGCGGGGGGCTACCAAGAGACCCAGTACTTC
TRBV4-3	TRBD2	TRBJ2-1	few	CASSQVPLSSGEGNEQFF	TGCGCCAGCAGCCAAGTCCCTCTGTCTAGCGGGGAGGGTAATGAGCAGTTCTTC
TRBV30	.	TRBJ1-6	.	CAWRAEDNSPLHF	TGTGCCTGGAGGGCAGAAGATAATTCACCCCTCCACTTT
TRBV6-5	.	TRBJ1-2	.	CASSSQGDYGYTF	TGTGCCAGCAGTTCACAGGGAGACTATGGCTACACCTTC
TRBV25-1	.	TRBJ2-3	once	CASSMGAGTDTQYF	TGTGCCAGCAGCATGGGAGCGGGCACAGATACGCAGTATTTT
TRBV19	.	TRBJ2-1	.	CASRYGVDYNEQFF	TGTGCCAGTAGGTATGGTGTAGACTACAATGAGCAGTTCTTC
TRBV11-3	TRBD2	TRBJ2-1	.	CASSPRLAGYNEQFF	TGTGCCAGCAGCCCCCGACTAGCCGGATACAATGAGCAGTTCTTC
TRBV6-1	.	TRBJ2-2	.	CASIRVGYWTGELFF	TGTGCCAGCATCCGGGTAGGGTATTGGACCGGGGAGCTGTTTTTT
TRBV18	.	TRBJ2-3	.	CASSPEGDTQYF	TGTGCCAGCTCACCAGAAGGAGATACGCAGTATTTT
TRBV6-5	.	TRBJ1-1	.	CASRRGVNTEAFF	TGTGCCAGCAGACGGGGGGTTAACACTGAAGCTTTCTTT
TRBV29-1	TRBD2	TRBJ2-7	.	CSALGAGGPYEQYF	TGCAGCGCCCTCGGGGCGGGGGGGCCGTACGAGCAGTACTTC
TRBV7-2	.	TRBJ1-5	few	CASSLFMSQPQHF	TGTGCCAGCAGCTTATTTATGTCTCAGCCCCAGCATTTT
TRBV4-2	TRBD2	TRBJ2-7	.	CASSLGLAGPYEQYF	TGTGCCAGCAGCCTTGGACTAGCGGGACCTTACGAGCAGTACTTC
TRBV5-3	.	TRBJ2-7	.	CARSLVTLAVPPYEQYF	TGTGCCAGAAGCTTGGTAACTTTAGCGGTTCCCCCCTACGAGCAGTACTTC
TRBV27	.	TRBJ1-4	.	CASSPDISTYATNEKLFF	TGTGCCAGCAGTCCTGACATTAGCACATATGCAACTAATGAAAAACTGTTTTTT
TRBV10-2	TRBD2	TRBJ2-3	.	CASSRGGGRGTSTDTQYF	TGCGCCAGCAGTCGTGGGGGAGGGAGGGGAACTAGCACAGATACGCAGTATTTT
TRBV11-2	.	TRBJ2-3	.	CASSSQAHPWASTDTQYF	TGTGCCAGCAGCTCCCAAGCCCACCCGTGGGCTAGCACAGATACGCAGTATTTT
TRBV2	.	TRBJ1-5	.	CASSEGSGHQPQHF	TGTGCCAGCAGTGAAGGGTCAGGTCATCAGCCCCAGCATTTT
TRBV5-1	.	TRBJ1-1	few	CASSNTGNTEAFF	TGCGCCAGCAGTAATACGGGGAACACTGAAGCTTTCTTT
TRBV4-1	TRBD2	TRBJ2-5	.	CASSQLSGRAEETQYF	TGCGCCAGCAGCCAGCTTAGCGGGAGGGCCGAAGAGACCCAGTACTTC
TRBV13	.	TRBJ1-3	.	CASSFPGFTGNTIYF	TGTGCCAGCAGCTTCCCGGGATTCACTGGAAACACCATATATTTT
TRBV6-6	TRBD1	TRBJ2-7	.	CASSPQTGTYEQYF	TGTGCCAGCAGCCCTCAGACAGGGACCTACGAGCAGTACTTC
TRBV15	.	TRBJ1-1	.	CATSMLTNTEAFF	TGTGCCACCAGCATGCTGACGAACACTGAAGCTTTCTTT
TRBV7-2	TRBD2	TRBJ2-7	once	CASSQYIAGGPNQYF	TGTGCCAGCAGCCAGTATATAGCGGGAGGGCCGAATCAGTACTTC
TRBV30	TRBD2	TRBJ2-1	few	CARGTSSYNEQFF	TGTGCCCGGGGGACTAGCTCCTACAATGAGCAGTTCTTC
TRBV11-2	.	TRBJ2-7	.	CASSLRIYEQYF	TGTGCCAGCAGCCTAAGAATCTACGAGCAGTACTTC